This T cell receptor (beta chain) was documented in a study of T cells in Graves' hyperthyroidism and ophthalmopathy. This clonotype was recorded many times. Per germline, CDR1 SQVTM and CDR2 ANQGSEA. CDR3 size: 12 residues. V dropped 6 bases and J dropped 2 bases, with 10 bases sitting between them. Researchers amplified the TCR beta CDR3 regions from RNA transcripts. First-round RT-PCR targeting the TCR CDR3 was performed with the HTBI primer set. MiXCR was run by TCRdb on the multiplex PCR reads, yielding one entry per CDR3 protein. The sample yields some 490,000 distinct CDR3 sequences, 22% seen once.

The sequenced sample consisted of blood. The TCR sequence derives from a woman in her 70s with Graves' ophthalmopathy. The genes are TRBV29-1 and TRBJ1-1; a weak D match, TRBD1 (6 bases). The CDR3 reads CSVGQLNTEAFF. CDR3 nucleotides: TGCAGCGTCGGACAGCTAAACACTGAAGCTTTCTTT.